This T cell receptor (beta chain) was sequenced in a study of blood T cell repertoires in COVID-19. Study-level background: Some COVID-19 samples were acute and others convalescent; all came from the United States, Italy and Spain. PBMCs, B-cell-depleted T cells, or T cells were the source of the cDNA or gDNA that made up the material.

In the original processing: Reference gene primer amplification gave nucleated cell count estimates. Data came from immunoSEQ multiplex PCR; TCRdb stores just in-frame clones and leaves some out. V and J calls and clone size follow that table, whereas D and trimming were derived from the DNA. This table holds 200,000 to 250,000 clones, approximately 81% found once. The CDR3 extends over 13 amino acids. V dropped 0 bases and J dropped 4 bases, with 6 bases sitting between them. CDR1 MNHEY and CDR2 SVGAGI come from the germline V gene. The clonotype comes from a woman aged 80 or over with active or convalescent COVID-19. Sequencing was carried out using peripheral blood. The chain has TRBV6-5 and TRBJ2-5; D is unresolved. The CDR3 DNA reads TGTGCCAGCAGTTACTCTGGCAGAGAGACCCAGTACTTC. Protein sequence: CASSYSGRETQYF.